One and the same sample provided the 8 T cell receptor beta chains below, sequenced in a study of shared clonotypes between healthy human individuals. Sequencing used immunoSEQ multiplex PCR; TCRdb keeps in-frame clones, though not all of them. Counted here are 450,000 to 500,000 clones, 70% to 80% occurring once; the ten biggest clones make up 13%. The sequenced sample was PBMCs. Every receptor here comes from a woman in her thirties or forties in good health. Some clones in this sample may be carry-over from other donors' samples.

This clone was seen ten or more times. This sample also contains other DNA sequences that code for the same CDR3. As DNA, the CDR3 is TGTGCCAGCAGCCCCCGGGGCGGGAGCTCCTACAATGAGCAGTTCTTC. Residues: CASSPRGGSSYNEQFF. J is TRBJ2-1 and V is TRBV7-9; 7 positions agree with TRBD2. Trimming at V came to 5 bases and at J to 0 bases, leaving 7 bases not matched to a gene. This CDR3 has 16 residues. Germline loops: CDR1 SEHNR, CDR2 FQNEAQ (reference sequence).

The CDR3 sequence: CASSPGLAGRYEQYF. Written as DNA, the CDR3 is TGCGCCAGCAGTCCTGGACTAGCGGGCCGATACGAGCAGTACTTC. V gene TRBV4-1 combines with J gene TRBJ2-7, with 11 bases identical to TRBD2. Germline V gives CDR1 MGHRA, CDR2 YSYEKL. The V segment lost 6 bases and the J segment 4 bases; nucleotides outside the gene matches: 8. The CDR3 consists of 15 residues.

The CDR3 spells CASSQALSNWANYGYTF. As DNA, the CDR3 is TGTGCCAGCAGCCAGGCCCTTTCAAATTGGGCTAACTATGGCTACACCTTC. The chain carries TRBV5-4 and TRBJ1-2; D is ambiguous. The CDR3 runs 17 residues. Between the trimmed V and J ends, which lost 4 bases and 0 bases, there was a span of 19 bases. CDR1 and CDR2 (germline): SGHNT, YYREEE (reference sequence). The variable domain in full, completed from reference TRBV5-4 and TRBJ1-2, reads ETGVTQSPTHLIKTRGQQVTLRCSSQSGHNTVSWYQQALGQGPQFIFQYYREEENGRGNFPPRFSGLQFPNYSSELNVNALELDDSALYLCASSQALSNWANYGYTFGSGTRLTVV.

A single count supports this clone. This sample includes further DNA sequences coding for the same CDR3. V usage is TRBV5-1 and J usage is TRBJ2-3, with D possibly being TRBD1 (5 bases). Germline-derived CDR1 and CDR2 are SGHRS and YFSETQ. The V gene lost 0 bases and the J gene lost 3 bases, with 5 bases spanning the gap. There are 13 residues in the CDR3. CDR3 nucleotide sequence: TGCGCCAGCAGCTTGGCAGGGACAGATACGCAGTATTTT. It specifies CASSLAGTDTQYF.

This clone was observed a few times. This chain connects TRBV7-8 to TRBJ2-7; maybe TRBD2 (6 bases). CDR3 length: 15 residues. With 0 bases removed from V and 4 bases from J, the gap between germline ends came to 13 bases. CDR1 is SGHVS, CDR2 FQNEAQ, per germline. This CDR3 reads CASSLARDLIYEQYF. The CDR3 bases are TGTGCCAGCAGCTTAGCCCGGGACTTGATTTACGAGCAGTACTTC.

There are a few counts of this clone. This sequence joins TRBV10-1 and TRBJ2-5, with 7 bases lining up with TRBD1. This CDR3 contains 15 residues. The germline gives CDR1 WNHNN, CDR2 SYGVQD (reference sequence). Germline trimming cut 2 bases from V and 0 bases from J; bases unmatched to any gene: 3. The CDR3: CASSETGTDQETQYF. Written as DNA, the CDR3 is TGCGCCAGCAGTGAGACCGGGACAGACCAAGAGACCCAGTACTTC.

To note about this clone: This likely stems from a read error, as it lies one base from a far larger clone. This CDR3 is also generated by other DNA sequences in the sample. This chain joins TRBV2 and TRBJ1-1; D is ambiguous. Deletions cut 4 bases from V and 1 base from J, with 4 bases between. The CDR3 has 12 residues. Looked up from germline, CDR1 is SNHLY and CDR2 is FYNNEI. As DNA, the CDR3 is TGTGCCAGCAGTGTAGGGAACACTGAAGCTTTCTTT. Protein: CASSVGNTEAFF.

This clone was seen only once. This rearrangement joins TRBV27 to TRBJ2-3; D is possibly TRBD2 (5 bases). Germline V gives CDR1 MNHEY, CDR2 SMNVEV (reference sequence). Trimming removed 10 bases at V and 0 bases at J, with 14 bases between. CDR3 length equals 14 residues. The CDR3 DNA follows: TGTGCCACATTGCCAGAGCGGAGCACAGATACGCAGTATTTT. Encoded protein: CATLPERSTDTQYF.